One and the same sample provided the 28 T cell receptor beta chains below, sequenced in a study of early T cells in non-severe SARS-CoV-2 infection. One entry per CDR3 protein, called by TCRdb with MiXCR from the 5' RACE reads. The sample has fewer than 60,000 distinct CDR3 sequences, around 10% seen once. The sequencing input was whole blood. The receptors stem from an adult who was a healthcare worker with PCR-confirmed SARS-CoV-2 infection or an uninfected control (not recorded which).

This clonotype showed up many times. This chain connects TRBV27 to TRBJ2-1; 10 bases are shared with TRBD2. Germline CDR1 and CDR2: MNHEY and SMNVEV (reference sequence). J gave up 8 bases and V 6 bases, and 10 bases lay outside the gene matches. The CDR3 is 15 residues long. CDR3 sequence (DNA): TGTGCCAGCAGACCGCTCACTAGCGGGATGTATGAGCAGTTCTTC. Protein: CASRPLTSGMYEQFF.

A few counts support this clonotype. The rearrangement uses TRBV7-8 and TRBJ2-1; D ambiguous. Germline loops: CDR1 SGHVS, CDR2 FQNEAQ. Trimming removed 5 bases at V and 8 bases at J, with 13 bases between. This CDR3 is built from 13 residues. The CDR3 sequence: CASSGSRRDEQFF. The CDR3 bases are TGTGCCAGCAGCGGGTCCCGACGTGATGAGCAGTTCTTC.

The chain combines TRBV20-1 with TRBJ2-2; 11 nucleotides line up with TRBD2. From germline, CDR1 is DFQATT and CDR2 SNEGSKA (reference sequence). The CDR3 has 14 amino acids. The junction had 3 bases not matched to a gene; V was cut back by 3 bases and J by 6 bases. The DNA of the CDR3 is TGCAGTGCTAGGACTAGCGGGAATGCCGGGGAGCTGTTTTTT. Residues: CSARTSGNAGELFF.

This clonotype was found many times. V usage is TRBV19 and J usage is TRBJ2-1; TRBD1 matches at 8 bases. CDR1 is LNHDA, CDR2 SQIVND, per germline (reference sequence). The CDR3 runs 14 residues. The trim removed 5 bases at V and 7 bases at J, leaving 7 bases unmatched. CDR3 amino acids: CASSLRTGRNEQFF. In DNA form, the CDR3 reads TGTGCCAGTAGTCTCAGGACAGGGCGGAATGAGCAGTTCTTC.

Ten or more counts support this clonotype. The J gene is TRBJ2-5, the V gene TRBV6-6; weak D call: TRBD1 (6 bases). This CDR3 spans 14 amino acids. Trimming left V 5 bases short and J 5 bases short, with 15 bases between. The germline CDR1 and CDR2 sequences are MNHNY and SVGAGI (reference sequence). The CDR3 region has the DNA TGTGCCAGCAGTCCACAGGGCGAAGGGGAGACCCAGTACTTC. This codes for CASSPQGEGETQYF.

The table lists this clonotype with a few counts. The CDR3 sequence: CASGTTLVSVVNEQFF. CDR3 coding DNA: TGCGCCAGCGGGACGACCCTAGTGTCAGTTGTCAATGAGCAGTTCTTC. The chain carries TRBV5-1 and TRBJ2-1; D may correspond to TRBD1 or TRBD2 (5 bases each). V was cut by 7 bases and J by 6 bases, with 23 bases left in between. CDR1 and CDR2 from the germline V gene are SGHRS and YFSETQ. The CDR3 length is 16 residues. Full variable domain (remainder filled in from reference TRBV5-1 and TRBJ2-1): KAGVTQTPRYLIKTRGQQVTLSCSPISGHRSVSWYQQTPGQGLQFLFEYFSETQRNKGNFPGRFSGRQFSNSRSEMNVSTLELGDSALYLCASGTTLVSVVNEQFFGPGTRLTVL.

Only a few counts were recorded for this clonotype. The chain couples TRBV6-5 to TRBJ2-7, with 10 bases matching TRBD1. The V and J ends lost 5 bases and 5 bases, in that order; junction bases with no gene match: 9. The CDR3 has 15 residues. Germline CDR1 MNHEY, CDR2 SVGAGI. The CDR3 nucleotides read TGTGCCAGCAGTCTCGAACCTGGACAGGGGGACGAGCAGTACTTC. Amino acids: CASSLEPGQGDEQYF.

The table lists this clonotype with many counts. The chain employs TRBV30 and TRBJ2-7, with D perhaps matching TRBD1 (6 bases). This CDR3 has 12 amino acids. V was trimmed by 2 bases and J by 6 bases, leaving 11 bases between them. CDR1 GTSNPN and CDR2 SVGIG come from the germline V gene (reference sequence). The CDR3 sequence is CAWSHRDSEQYF. In DNA form, the CDR3 reads TGTGCCTGGAGTCACAGGGATAGCGAGCAGTACTTC.

This clonotype was recorded many times. The chain has TRBV5-1 and TRBJ2-2; D remains ambiguous. Germline V CDR1 and CDR2: SGHRS, YFSETQ. Trimming removed 0 bases from V and 1 base from J, with 4 bases in between. This CDR3 comprises 14 residues. DNA of the CDR3: TGCGCCAGCAGCTTGGCGCAGAACACCGGGGAGCTGTTTTTT. It translates to CASSLAQNTGELFF.

The rearrangement uses TRBV27 and TRBJ1-4, with unresolved D. Between the trimmed V and J ends, which lost 2 bases and 4 bases, there was a span of 23 bases. CDR3 length equals 19 residues. CDR1 and CDR2 from the germline V gene are MNHEY and SMNVEV (reference sequence). The CDR3 reads CASSLPLRWRAKGNEKLFF. The CDR3 region has the DNA TGTGCCAGCAGTTTACCCCTCCGGTGGAGGGCGAAGGGTAATGAAAAACTGTTTTTT.

This chain uses TRBV29-1 with TRBJ2-7; D is perhaps TRBD1 (5 bases). The length of the CDR3 is 12 residues. The V gene's germline CDR1 is SQVTM and CDR2 ANQGSEA. V lost 7 bases, J lost 6 bases, and 16 bases lay in between. This CDR3 reads CSAGHGRVEQYF. In DNA form, the CDR3 reads TGCAGCGCAGGACACGGCCGTGTCGAGCAGTACTTC.

This clonotype was seen at least ten times. V and J are TRBV6-6 and TRBJ2-5; D may be TRBD1 (5 bases). Germline V gives CDR1 MNHNY, CDR2 SVGAGI (reference sequence). The ends were cut back, 4 bases at V and 4 bases at J, with 13 bases in the middle. The CDR3 contains 14 residues. CDR3 region: CASSFSRVRETQYF. Here the CDR3 DNA reads TGTGCCAGCAGTTTCTCCAGGGTTCGAGAGACCCAGTACTTC.

CDR3 protein: CSASDGFQETQYF. The CDR3 nucleotides read TGCAGTGCTAGCGACGGATTCCAAGAGACCCAGTACTTC. The chain links TRBV20-1 to TRBJ2-5; no reliable D call. The CDR3 is 13 residues long. CDR1 DFQATT and CDR2 SNEGSKA come from the germline V gene (reference sequence). V gave up 3 bases and J gave up 1 base, with 9 bases separating them.

This clonotype came up many times. The chain combines TRBV5-1 with TRBJ2-6; 9 bases match TRBD1. The CDR3 spans 17 residues. Germline V lookup: CDR1 SGHRS, CDR2 YFSETQ. After removal of 4 bases from V and 3 bases from J, the junction contained 8 bases not matched to a gene. The CDR3 sequence: CASSAATGGRGANVLTF. The CDR3 DNA follows: TGCGCCAGCAGCGCGGCTACAGGGGGCCGTGGGGCCAACGTCCTGACTTTC.

This chain connects TRBV4-2 to TRBJ1-1, with D perhaps TRBD1 (6 bases). The CDR3 has 21 residues. CDR1 and CDR2 from the germline V gene are LGHNA and YNFKEQ. The V gene lost 1 base and the J gene lost 4 bases, with 31 bases spanning the gap. In DNA, the CDR3 is TGTGCCAGCAGCCAAGGATCCTCTATACCGGGATCAGGGGAAGCGAGCACTGAAGCTTTCTTT. Translation gives CASSQGSSIPGSGEASTEAFF.

This clonotype was recorded a few times. This sequence joins TRBV7-3 and TRBJ2-1; the match to TRBD2 covers 10 bases. V was pared by 5 bases and J by 7 bases, with 8 bases of the junction left unmatched. CDR3 length: 15 amino acids. Germline lookup yields CDR1 SGHTA and CDR2 FQGTGA. DNA for the CDR3: TGTGCCAGCAGCCTGTCTCCGGGACTAGCGAATGAGCAGTTCTTC. Its translation: CASSLSPGLANEQFF.

Ten or more counts support this clonotype. The genes are TRBV6-1 and TRBJ2-1; tentatively, D is TRBD2 (5 bases). V gave up 2 bases and J gave up 0 bases, with 14 bases separating them. Germline V gives CDR1 MNHNS, CDR2 SASEGT. CDR3 length: 17 amino acids. The CDR3 nucleotides read TGTGCCAGCAGTGAATCAGACGGACTCAGCTCCTACAATGAGCAGTTCTTC. Translated: CASSESDGLSSYNEQFF.

This clonotype was seen at least ten times. The rearrangement joins TRBV20-1 to TRBJ1-4; D might be TRBD1 (5 bases). Germline lookup yields CDR1 DFQATT and CDR2 SNEGSKA (reference sequence). V was pared by 7 bases and J by 2 bases, with 14 bases between. The CDR3 contains 14 residues. This CDR3 reads CSGISGGTNEKLFF. For the CDR3, the DNA is TGCAGTGGAATTTCGGGGGGGACTAATGAAAAACTGTTTTTT.

This clonotype was counted ten times or more. The V gene is TRBV12-3 or TRBV12-4, the J gene TRBJ1-1; D is possibly TRBD1 (5 bases). Trimming pared 2 bases from V and 8 bases from J, leaving 18 bases between. The CDR3 runs to 15 residues. CDR3 bases: TGTGCCAGCAGTTTAATTATAGGGGCGTTTGTCGAAGCTTTCTTT. It is translated as CASSLIIGAFVEAFF.

The chain links TRBV3-1 to TRBJ1-2; possibly TRBD1 for D (5 bases). Germline CDR1 is LGHDT and CDR2 is YNNKEL (reference sequence). Trimming removed 2 bases at V and 5 bases at J, with 12 bases between. The CDR3 is 14 residues long. The DNA for the CDR3 is TGTGCCAGCAGCCAACGGGGCAGGGAATATGGCTACACCTTC. Translating it yields CASSQRGREYGYTF.

There are a few counts of this clonotype. A much larger clone lies one base from this, so it may be a read error. The V call is TRBV7-6, the J call TRBJ1-4; D ambiguous. Germline assignment: CDR1 SGHVS and CDR2 FNYEAQ. The CDR3 runs 12 residues. CDR3: CTSSLAGEKLFF. The CDR3 DNA is TGTACCAGCAGCTTAGCGGGGGAAAAACTGTTTTTT.

This clonotype was counted ten times or more. The J gene is TRBJ2-7, the V gene TRBV6-1; the match to TRBD1 covers 8 bases. Germline trimming cut 4 bases from V and 0 bases from J; bases unmatched to any gene: 5. This CDR3 has 15 residues. In germline, CDR1 is MNHNS, CDR2 SASEGT. The CDR3 sequence: CASSGRTGPSYEQYF. The CDR3 DNA sequence: TGTGCCAGCAGTGGCCGGACAGGGCCCTCCTACGAGCAGTACTTC.

This clonotype was observed many times. The J gene is TRBJ2-2, the V gene TRBV25-1; a weak D match, TRBD1 (7 bases). Trimming took off 4 bases at V and 5 bases at J, with 11 bases between the two ends. This CDR3 region has 14 residues. The V gene's germline CDR1 is MGHDK and CDR2 SYGVNS. CDR3 bases: TGTGCCAGCAGTGCCCCAGGGGGGACCGGGGAGCTGTTTTTT. This translates into CASSAPGGTGELFF.

This clonotype was seen a handful of times. This rearrangement joins TRBV5-5 to TRBJ2-1; a weak D match, TRBD1 (5 bases). The ends were cut back, 1 base at V and 7 bases at J, with 9 bases in the middle. The CDR3 has 13 residues. CDR1 is SGHKS and CDR2 is YYEKEE in the germline V gene (reference sequence). CDR3 sequence (DNA): TGTGCCAGCAGCTTGTTTAGACAGAATGAGCAGTTCTTC. Its translation: CASSLFRQNEQFF.

This clonotype has at least ten counts. The J gene is TRBJ1-1, the V gene TRBV7-9, with TRBD1 as a possible D gene (5 bases). Trimming removed 5 bases at V and 6 bases at J, with 28 bases between. Germline CDR1 is SEHNR and CDR2 is FQNEAQ (reference sequence). This CDR3 region has 18 residues. Written as DNA, the CDR3 is TGTGCCAGCAGCCGAGTAGCCCATCGGGGCAGGGAAGGGCCTGAAGCTTTCTTT. Its translation: CASSRVAHRGREGPEAFF.

This clonotype was recorded a few times. J is TRBJ1-1 and V is TRBV29-1, with 9 bases that match TRBD1. CDR1 is SQVTM and CDR2 is ANQGSEA in the germline V gene. After removal of 5 bases from V and 3 bases from J, the junction contained 4 bases not matched to a gene. This CDR3 contains 13 residues. As DNA, the CDR3 is TGCAGCGTTCGGGACAGGGCTGACACTGAAGCTTTCTTT. Translating it yields CSVRDRADTEAFF.

This clonotype was recorded many times. V and J are TRBV4-1 and TRBJ2-1; the D gene is possibly TRBD1 (6 bases). In germline, CDR1 is MGHRA, CDR2 YSYEKL. The CDR3 length is 15 residues. Trimming removed 4 bases at V and 3 bases at J, with 13 bases between. The CDR3 is CASSRTGTSYNEQFF. The CDR3 DNA follows: TGCGCCAGCAGCCGCACCGGGACAAGCTACAATGAGCAGTTCTTC.

Ten or more counts support this clonotype. The rearrangement links TRBV25-1 to TRBJ1-1; D might be TRBD1 (5 bases). V dropped 3 bases and J dropped 7 bases, with 6 bases sitting between them. Germline V gives CDR1 MGHDK, CDR2 SYGVNS. The length of the CDR3 is 11 residues. The CDR3 sequence is CASSETVEAFF. In nucleotides, the CDR3 is TGTGCCAGCAGTGAGACAGTTGAAGCTTTCTTT.